The rows below give T cell receptor beta chains drawn from one sample of a study of T cell responses to AZD1222 COVID-19 vaccine. The table came from immunoSEQ multiplex PCR; TCRdb's copy has only in-frame clones and leaves some out. The data contain 130,000 to 150,000 clones, around nine tenths of them singletons. Sequencing was performed on peripheral blood, taken on day 0 of AZD1222 vaccination. Receptors originate from an adult in good health. Each CDR3 is given with its conserved first and last residue. A D gene is named only where the DNA matches it firmly. The listing skips clone size in some rows; elsewhere it reads once, few, many or a size class.

CDR3 protein	CDR3 DNA	J gene	clone size	D gene	V gene
CASSRNRYEQYF	TGTGCCAGCAGCCGTAACCGATACGAGCAGTACTTC	TRBJ2-7	-	-	TRBV14
CSVTWGANEKLFF	TGCAGCGTCACTTGGGGGGCTAATGAAAAACTGTTTTTT	TRBJ1-4	-	-	TRBV29-1
CASSQGQAGTEAFF	TGTGCCAGCAGCCAAGGGCAGGCGGGGACTGAAGCTTTCTTT	TRBJ1-1	once	-	TRBV4-2
CASSQDPGRTEAFF	TGTGCCAGCAGCCAGGACCCGGGGAGAACCGAAGCTTTCTTT	TRBJ1-1	once	-	TRBV16
CASSHRQGRAKNTGELFF	TGCGCCAGCAGCCACCGCCAAGGCAGGGCTAAGAACACCGGGGAGCTGTTTTTT	TRBJ2-2	-	-	TRBV4-1
CSARGTGELFF	TGCAGCGCCCGGGGGACCGGGGAGCTGTTTTTT	TRBJ2-2	-	-	TRBV29-1
CASSLNWGEGQPQHF	TGTGCCAGCAGCCTTAATTGGGGGGAGGGACAGCCCCAGCATTTT	TRBJ1-5	-	-	TRBV7-8
CASSFEHGGPPSNEQFF	TGTGCCAGCAGCTTCGAACATGGGGGCCCGCCTTCCAATGAGCAGTTCTTC	TRBJ2-1	-	-	TRBV3-1/TRBV3-2
CASSPAQYNEQFF	TGTGCCAGCAGCCCCGCCCAGTACAATGAGCAGTTCTTC	TRBJ2-1	-	-	TRBV27
CASSRDRRGSPLHF	TGTGCCAGCAGCCGGGACAGACGAGGGTCACCCCTCCACTTT	TRBJ1-6	-	TRBD1	TRBV7-8
CASSQARGTPGSPLHF	TGCGCCAGCAGCCAAGCCCGGGGTACCCCTGGTTCACCCCTCCACTTT	TRBJ1-6	once	-	TRBV4-3
CAISESGIRAGNQPQHF	TGTGCCATCAGTGAGTCTGGGATCAGGGCGGGCAATCAGCCCCAGCATTTT	TRBJ1-5	-	-	TRBV10-3
CASSVESGRVHEQYF	TGTGCCAGCAGCGTAGAAAGCGGGAGGGTCCACGAGCAGTACTTC	TRBJ2-7	-	TRBD2	TRBV9
CASSLSRDTEAFF	TGTGCCAGCAGTCTATCCCGGGACACTGAAGCTTTCTTT	TRBJ1-1	-	-	TRBV27
CASSTRTGSFGYTF	TGTGCCAGTAGTACCCGGACAGGGTCCTTTGGCTACACCTTC	TRBJ1-2	-	TRBD1	TRBV19
CASSVRMGTEAFF	TGTGCCAGCAGCGTGAGGATGGGGACTGAAGCTTTCTTT	TRBJ1-1	-	-	TRBV9
CASSGGRLAFF	TGTGCCAGCAGTGGGGGGCGCTTGGCTTTCTTT	TRBJ1-1	-	-	TRBV12-3/TRBV12-4
CASSESALLSGYTF	TGTGCCAGCAGTGAATCGGCACTACTCTCTGGCTACACCTTC	TRBJ1-2	-	-	TRBV25-1
CASTGGAGEQYF	TGTGCCAGCACCGGAGGAGCGGGCGAGCAGTACTTC	TRBJ2-7	-	-	TRBV2
CASATPGSNLDEQYF	TGTGCCAGCGCGACCCCGGGTAGTAACCTTGACGAGCAGTACTTC	TRBJ2-7	-	-	TRBV9
CASSQGLGLGTDTQYF	TGCGCCAGCAGCCAAGGTTTAGGGTTAGGGACAGATACGCAGTATTTT	TRBJ2-3	-	-	TRBV4-3
CASSPRGLWNEQFF	TGTGCCAGCAGCCCCCGGGGGCTATGGAATGAGCAGTTCTTC	TRBJ2-1	-	-	TRBV7-3
CAISGGAGGMNTEAFF	TGTGCCATCAGTGGAGGGGCAGGGGGTATGAACACTGAAGCTTTCTTT	TRBJ1-1	-	TRBD1	TRBV10-3
CASSQVSRGETQYF	TGCGCCAGCAGCCAAGTGTCCCGCGGAGAGACCCAGTACTTC	TRBJ2-5	-	-	TRBV4-1
CASSQAVGKAPDTQYF	TGCGCCAGCAGCCAAGCGGTCGGGAAAGCTCCAGATACGCAGTATTTT	TRBJ2-3	-	-	TRBV4-3
CASSIVENTGELFF	TGTGCCAGTAGTATCGTCGAGAACACCGGGGAGCTGTTTTTT	TRBJ2-2	-	-	TRBV19
CASRALGVASEKLFF	TGTGCCAGCAGGGCCTTGGGGGTGGCAAGTGAAAAACTGTTTTTT	TRBJ1-4	-	-	TRBV2
CASSLSVQGVEADTQYF	TGTGCCAGCAGTCTCTCAGTACAGGGGGTTGAGGCAGATACGCAGTATTTT	TRBJ2-3	-	TRBD1	TRBV27
CASSLDGLPQHF	TGTGCCAGCAGTCTCGACGGACTACCCCAGCATTTT	TRBJ1-5	-	-	TRBV6-2/TRBV6-3
CASSPAGGPVTDTQYF	TGTGCCAGCTCACCAGCGGGAGGGCCTGTCACAGATACGCAGTATTTT	TRBJ2-3	-	TRBD2	TRBV18